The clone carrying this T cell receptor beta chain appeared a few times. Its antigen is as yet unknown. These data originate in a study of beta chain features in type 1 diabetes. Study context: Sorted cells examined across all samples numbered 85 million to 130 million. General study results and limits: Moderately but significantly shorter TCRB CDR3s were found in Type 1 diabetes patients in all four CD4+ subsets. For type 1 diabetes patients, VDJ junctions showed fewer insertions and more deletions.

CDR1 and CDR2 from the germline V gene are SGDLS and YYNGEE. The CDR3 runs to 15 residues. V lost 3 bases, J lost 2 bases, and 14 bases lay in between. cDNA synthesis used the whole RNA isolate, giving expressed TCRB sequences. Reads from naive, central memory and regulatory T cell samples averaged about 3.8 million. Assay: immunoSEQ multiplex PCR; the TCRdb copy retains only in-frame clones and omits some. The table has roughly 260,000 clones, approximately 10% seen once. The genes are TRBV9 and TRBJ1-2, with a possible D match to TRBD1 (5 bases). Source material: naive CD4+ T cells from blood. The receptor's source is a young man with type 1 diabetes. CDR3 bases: TGTGCCAGCAGCGGGCCTCCGACAGCGAACTATGGCTACACCTTC. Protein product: CASSGPPTANYGYTF.